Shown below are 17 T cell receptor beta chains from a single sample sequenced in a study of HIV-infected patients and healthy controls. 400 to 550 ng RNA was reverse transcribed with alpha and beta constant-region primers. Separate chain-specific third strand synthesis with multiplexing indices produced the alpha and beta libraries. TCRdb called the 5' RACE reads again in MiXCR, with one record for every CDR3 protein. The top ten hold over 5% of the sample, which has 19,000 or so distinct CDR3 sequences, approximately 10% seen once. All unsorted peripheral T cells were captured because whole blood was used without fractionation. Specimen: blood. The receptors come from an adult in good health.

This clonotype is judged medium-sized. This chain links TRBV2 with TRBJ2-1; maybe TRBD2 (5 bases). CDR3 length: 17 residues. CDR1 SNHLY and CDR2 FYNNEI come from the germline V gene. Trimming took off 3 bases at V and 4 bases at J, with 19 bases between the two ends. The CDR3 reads CASSEDSQPEQYNEQFF. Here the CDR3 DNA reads TGTGCCAGCAGTGAGGACTCCCAACCGGAACAATACAATGAGCAGTTCTTC.

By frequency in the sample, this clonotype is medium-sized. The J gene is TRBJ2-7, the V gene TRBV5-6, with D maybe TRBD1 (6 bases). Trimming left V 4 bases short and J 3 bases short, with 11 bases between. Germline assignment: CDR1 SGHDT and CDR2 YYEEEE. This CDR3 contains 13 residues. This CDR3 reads CASSGRTDYEQYF. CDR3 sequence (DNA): TGTGCCAGCAGCGGCCGGACAGACTACGAGCAGTACTTC.

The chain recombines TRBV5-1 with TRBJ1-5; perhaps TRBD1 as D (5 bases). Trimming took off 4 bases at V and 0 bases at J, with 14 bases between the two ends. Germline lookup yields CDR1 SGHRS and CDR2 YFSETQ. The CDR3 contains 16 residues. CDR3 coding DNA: TGCGCCAGCAGCCCCGGACACGGGGATAGCAATCAGCCCCAGCATTTT. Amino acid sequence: CASSPGHGDSNQPQHF. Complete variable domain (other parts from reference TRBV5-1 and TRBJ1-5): KAGVTQTPRYLIKTRGQQVTLSCSPISGHRSVSWYQQTPGQGLQFLFEYFSETQRNKGNFPGRFSGRQFSNSRSEMNVSTLELGDSALYLCASSPGHGDSNQPQHFGDGTRLSIL.

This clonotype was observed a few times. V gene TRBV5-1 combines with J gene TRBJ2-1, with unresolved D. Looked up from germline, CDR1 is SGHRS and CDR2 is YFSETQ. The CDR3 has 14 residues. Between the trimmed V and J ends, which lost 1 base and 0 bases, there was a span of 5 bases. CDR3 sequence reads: CASSLSYSYNEQFF. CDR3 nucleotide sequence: TGCGCCAGCAGCTTGTCGTACTCCTACAATGAGCAGTTCTTC.

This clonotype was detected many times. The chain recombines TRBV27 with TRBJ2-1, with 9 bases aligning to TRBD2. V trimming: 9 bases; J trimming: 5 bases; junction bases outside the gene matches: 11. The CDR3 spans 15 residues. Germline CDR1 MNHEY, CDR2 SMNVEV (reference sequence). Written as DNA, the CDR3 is TGTGCCAGTTGGGAAGGACTAGCGAAGAACAATGAGCAGTTCTTC. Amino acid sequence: CASWEGLAKNNEQFF.

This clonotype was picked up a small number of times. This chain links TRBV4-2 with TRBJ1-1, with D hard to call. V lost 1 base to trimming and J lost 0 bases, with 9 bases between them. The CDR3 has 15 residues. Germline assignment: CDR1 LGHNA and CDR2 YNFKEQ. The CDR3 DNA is TGTGCCAGCAGCCAAGCGTCAGCCATGAACACTGAAGCTTTCTTT. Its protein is CASSQASAMNTEAFF.

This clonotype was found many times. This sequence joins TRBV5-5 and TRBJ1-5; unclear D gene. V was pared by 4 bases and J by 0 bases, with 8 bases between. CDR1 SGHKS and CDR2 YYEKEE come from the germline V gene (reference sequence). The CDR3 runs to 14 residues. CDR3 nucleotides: TGTGCCAGCAGCCGCGATTATAGCAATCAGCCCCAGCATTTT. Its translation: CASSRDYSNQPQHF.

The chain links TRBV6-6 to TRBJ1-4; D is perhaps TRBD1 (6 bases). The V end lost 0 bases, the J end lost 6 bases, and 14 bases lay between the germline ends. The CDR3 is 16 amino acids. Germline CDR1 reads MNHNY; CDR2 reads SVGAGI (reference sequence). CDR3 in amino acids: CASSYSRGGEDEKLFF. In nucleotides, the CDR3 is TGTGCCAGCAGTTACTCTCGGGGGGGCGAGGATGAAAAACTGTTTTTT.

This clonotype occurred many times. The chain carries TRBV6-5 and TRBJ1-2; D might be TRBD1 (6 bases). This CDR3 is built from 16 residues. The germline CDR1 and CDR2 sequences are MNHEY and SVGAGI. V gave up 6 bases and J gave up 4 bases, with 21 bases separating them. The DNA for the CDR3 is TGTGCCAGCAGCCGACACGTCAGGGGCGCAATCTATGGCTACACCTTC. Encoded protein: CASSRHVRGAIYGYTF.

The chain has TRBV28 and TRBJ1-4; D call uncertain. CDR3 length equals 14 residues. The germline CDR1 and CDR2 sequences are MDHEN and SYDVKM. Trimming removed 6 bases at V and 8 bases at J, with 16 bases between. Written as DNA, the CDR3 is TGTGCCAGCAGATTGACGGGGTTCAGGGAAAAACTGTTTTTT. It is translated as CASRLTGFREKLFF.

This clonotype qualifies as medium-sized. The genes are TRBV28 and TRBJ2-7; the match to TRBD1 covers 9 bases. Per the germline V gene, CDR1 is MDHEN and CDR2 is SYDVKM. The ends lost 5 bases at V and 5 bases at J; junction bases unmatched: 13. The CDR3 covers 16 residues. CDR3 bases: TGTGCCAGCAGTCTCTACACCGGGACAGGGACAAACGAGCAGTACTTC. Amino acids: CASSLYTGTGTNEQYF. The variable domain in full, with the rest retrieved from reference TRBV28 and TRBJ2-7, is DVKVTQSSRYLVKRTGEKVFLECVQDMDHENMFWYRQDPGLGLRLIYFSYDVKMKEKGDIPEGYSVSREKKERFSLILESASTNQTSMYLCASSLYTGTGTNEQYFGPGTRLTVT.

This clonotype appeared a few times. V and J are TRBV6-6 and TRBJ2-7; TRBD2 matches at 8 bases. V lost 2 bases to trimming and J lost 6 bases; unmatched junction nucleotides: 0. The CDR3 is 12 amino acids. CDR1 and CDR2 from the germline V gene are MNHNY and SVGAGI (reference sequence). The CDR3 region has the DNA TGTGCCAGCAGTTACGGGACTAGCGAGCAGTACTTC. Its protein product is CASSYGTSEQYF.

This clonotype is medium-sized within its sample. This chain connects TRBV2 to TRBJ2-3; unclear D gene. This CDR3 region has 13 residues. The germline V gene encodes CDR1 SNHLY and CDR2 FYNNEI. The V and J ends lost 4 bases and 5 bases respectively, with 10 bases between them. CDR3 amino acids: CASSVSPGDTQYF. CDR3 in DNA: TGTGCCAGCAGTGTGTCCCCGGGAGATACGCAGTATTTT.

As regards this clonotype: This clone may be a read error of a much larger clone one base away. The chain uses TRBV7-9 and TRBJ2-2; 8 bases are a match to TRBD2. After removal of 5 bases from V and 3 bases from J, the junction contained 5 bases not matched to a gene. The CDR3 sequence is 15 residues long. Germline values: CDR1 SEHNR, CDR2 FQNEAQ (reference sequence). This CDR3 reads CASSVGLVDTGELFF. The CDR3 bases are TGTGCCAGCAGCGTGGGACTAGTAGACACCGGGGAGCTGTTTTTT.

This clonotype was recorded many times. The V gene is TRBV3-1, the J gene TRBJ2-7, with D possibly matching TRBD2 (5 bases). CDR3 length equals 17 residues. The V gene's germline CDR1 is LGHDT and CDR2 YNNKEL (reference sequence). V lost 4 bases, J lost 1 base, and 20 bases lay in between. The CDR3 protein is CASSRDNRPSWSYEQYF. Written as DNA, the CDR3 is TGTGCCAGCAGCCGGGATAACCGCCCTAGCTGGTCCTACGAGCAGTACTTC.

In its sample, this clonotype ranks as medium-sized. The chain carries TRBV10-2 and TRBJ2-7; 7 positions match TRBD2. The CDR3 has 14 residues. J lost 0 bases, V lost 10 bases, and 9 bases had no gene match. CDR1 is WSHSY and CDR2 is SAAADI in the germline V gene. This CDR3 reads CATLLRLASYEQYF. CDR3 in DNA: TGCGCCACCCTCCTTCGACTAGCCTCCTACGAGCAGTACTTC.

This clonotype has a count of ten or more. CDR3 in amino acids: CASLAAGPDTQYF. CDR3 nucleotides: TGTGCCAGCTTAGCAGCGGGACCAGATACGCAGTATTTT. This chain connects TRBV7-2 to TRBJ2-3; 7 positions match TRBD2. Per the germline V gene, CDR1 is SGHTA and CDR2 is FQGNSA. With 8 bases clipped from V and 4 bases from J, the junction kept 6 bases outside the gene matches. This CDR3 is 13 amino acids long.